These 19 T cell receptor beta chains were all obtained from the same sample, sequenced in a study of blood T cell repertoires in COVID-19. Sequencing was performed with immunoSEQ multiplex PCR; in TCRdb, only in-frame clones are kept and a portion is missing. This table has about 270,000 clones, roughly 87% appearing once. Sequencing input: PBMCs or T cells enriched from blood (not recorded which). These receptors came from a woman in her 30s who had recovered from COVID-19.

The gene calls are TRBV10-3 and TRBJ1-5, with 7 nucleotides matching TRBD1. CDR3 length equals 15 residues. Germline V CDR1 and CDR2: ENHRY, SYGVKD. J gave up 2 bases and V 3 bases, and 4 bases lay outside the gene matches. CDR3 loop: CAISDHRGGNQPQHF. The CDR3 region has the DNA TGTGCCATCAGTGATCACAGGGGCGGCAATCAGCCCCAGCATTTT.

The CDR3 DNA reads as TGCGCCAGCAGCTTGGGGGCCAGGGGTTTTCCCGGGGCCAACGTCCTGACTTTC. It specifies CASSLGARGFPGANVLTF. This chain links TRBV5-1 with TRBJ2-6; the D gene is possibly TRBD1 (6 bases). The CDR3 runs 18 residues. In germline, CDR1 is SGHRS, CDR2 YFSETQ. The germline V and J ends were trimmed by 0 bases and 4 bases, with 17 bases remaining between them.

This chain uses TRBV5-4 with TRBJ2-1; TRBD1 matches 10 bases. The germline gives CDR1 SGHNT, CDR2 YYREEE (reference sequence). The CDR3 has 15 residues. V lost 4 bases to trimming and J lost 7 bases; unmatched junction nucleotides: 8. This CDR3 reads CASSTPRDRGNEQFF. The CDR3 DNA follows: TGTGCCAGCAGCACCCCCCGGGACAGGGGTAATGAGCAGTTCTTC.

The rearrangement joins TRBV20-1 to TRBJ2-2; D ambiguous. The CDR3 loop spans 12 amino acids. Per germline, CDR1 DFQATT and CDR2 SNEGSKA (reference sequence). Deletions cut 3 bases from V and 5 bases from J, with 7 bases between. CDR3 region: CSASRDTGELFF. CDR3 DNA sequence: TGCAGTGCTAGTCGAGATACCGGGGAGCTGTTTTTT.

The chain employs TRBV9 and TRBJ2-7; perhaps TRBD1 as D (5 bases). The CDR3 loop spans 14 amino acids. Trimming took off 0 bases at V and 2 bases at J, with 9 bases between the two ends. The V gene's germline CDR1 is SGDLS and CDR2 YYNGEE. CDR3 in amino acids: CASSVGGGTYEQYF. The CDR3 DNA sequence: TGTGCCAGCAGCGTAGGGGGCGGAACCTACGAGCAGTACTTC. Full variable domain (missing parts from reference TRBV9 and TRBJ2-7): DSGVTQTPKHLITATGQRVTLRCSPRSGDLSVYWYQQSLDQGLQFLIQYYNGEERAKGNILERFSAQQFPDLHSELNLSSLELGDSALYFCASSVGGGTYEQYFGPGTRLTVT.

The chain uses TRBV7-2 and TRBJ1-5; 12 bases agree with TRBD1. The V and J ends lost 5 bases and 4 bases, in that order; junction bases with no gene match: 6. The CDR3 totals 16 residues. Germline assignment: CDR1 SGHTA and CDR2 FQGNSA. CDR3 DNA sequence: TGTGCCAGCAGCCACCGGGACAGGGGGCGAAATCAGCCCCAGCATTTT. This codes for CASSHRDRGRNQPQHF. Together with reference TRBV7-2 and TRBJ1-5, the CDR3 gives the full variable domain: GAGVSQSPSNKVTEKGKDVELRCDPISGHTALYWYRQSLGQGLEFLIYFQGNSAPDKSGLPSDRFSAERTGGSVSTLTIQRTQQEDSAVYLCASSHRDRGRNQPQHFGDGTRLSIL.

This clone has more than one count but fewer than ten. The V call is TRBV7-8, the J call TRBJ1-1; no clear D. The CDR3 consists of 13 residues. CDR1 and CDR2 from the germline V gene are SGHVS and FQNEAQ. V lost 1 base and J 4 bases, leaving 7 bases between the germline ends. CDR3 region: CASSLGSSTEAFF. The CDR3 DNA follows: TGTGCCAGCAGCTTAGGCTCTAGCACTGAAGCTTTCTTT.

The V and J genes are TRBV7-3 and TRBJ1-1; TRBD1 is a possible D gene (6 bases). CDR3 size: 14 residues. Trimming left V 4 bases short and J 3 bases short, with 12 bases between. Germline loops: CDR1 SGHTA, CDR2 FQGTGA. In DNA, the CDR3 is TGTGCCAGCAGCTCCCAGGGGCGGGACACTGAAGCTTTCTTT. This translates into CASSSQGRDTEAFF.

The V and J genes are TRBV29-1 and TRBJ2-2; 8 bases match TRBD2. The junction had 7 bases not matched to a gene; V was cut back by 3 bases and J by 7 bases. The CDR3 sequence is 14 residues long. In germline, CDR1 is SQVTM, CDR2 ANQGSEA. CDR3 coding DNA: TGCAGCGTTGAGGCGGGGGGACGAGACGGGGAGCTGTTTTTT. Its translation: CSVEAGGRDGELFF.

This clone was observed a few times. The chain combines TRBV7-2 with TRBJ1-2, with 7 bases matching TRBD1. The ends lost 4 bases at V and 10 bases at J; junction bases unmatched: 6. The CDR3 is 12 residues long. Germline assignment: CDR1 SGHTA and CDR2 FQGNSA. CDR3: CASSSAKGAYTF. As DNA, the CDR3 is TGTGCCAGCAGCTCCGCTAAGGGGGCCTACACCTTC.

The CDR3 DNA is TGTGCCAGTACGGCAGGGGGCACAACGGCTTCACCCCTCCACTTT. The encoded protein is CASTAGGTTASPLHF. The chain employs TRBV19 and TRBJ1-6; 8 bases line up with TRBD1. The junction had 11 bases not matched to a gene; V was cut back by 7 bases and J by 9 bases. Germline V gene data show CDR1 as LNHDA and CDR2 as SQIVND (reference sequence). This CDR3 has 15 residues.

The chain is built from TRBV29-1 and TRBJ2-4; TRBD1 matches at 7 bases. Germline CDR1 and CDR2: SQVTM and ANQGSEA. With V trimmed by 8 bases and J by 6 bases, 10 bases remained unmatched. CDR3 length: 13 amino acids. The CDR3 DNA is TGCAGCCCTGGGACAGCCATTCTAAACATTCAGTACTTC. Amino acids: CSPGTAILNIQYF.

The J gene is TRBJ1-2, the V gene TRBV9; D remains ambiguous. Germline CDR1 is SGDLS and CDR2 is YYNGEE. The CDR3 length is 12 residues. The ends were cut back, 0 bases at V and 4 bases at J, with 4 bases in the middle. The CDR3 region has the DNA TGTGCCAGCAGCGTAGCGTCCTATGGCTACACCTTC. Translation: CASSVASYGYTF.

The rearrangement joins TRBV5-4 to TRBJ2-5; 8 bases are shared with TRBD1. Germline V gene data show CDR1 as SGHNT and CDR2 as YYREEE (reference sequence). Unmatched junction bases numbered 8, after V lost 3 bases and J lost 4 bases. This CDR3 comprises 15 residues. CDR3 sequence reads: CASSSTSGGGETQYF. The CDR3 DNA reads as TGTGCCAGCAGCTCCACCTCAGGGGGCGGAGAGACCCAGTACTTC.

The rearrangement links TRBV2 to TRBJ2-7; 7 bases align to TRBD1. V was pared by 6 bases and J by 3 bases, with 11 bases of the junction left unmatched. CDR1 SNHLY and CDR2 FYNNEI come from the germline V gene. The CDR3 has 15 residues. The CDR3 spells CASRRKGANFYEQYF. The DNA for the CDR3 is TGTGCCAGCAGACGTAAGGGGGCTAACTTCTACGAGCAGTACTTC.

CDR3 protein: CASSLPSGYGYTF. As DNA, the CDR3 is TGTGCCAGCAGCTTGCCGAGCGGTTATGGCTACACCTTC. V usage is TRBV5-4 and J usage is TRBJ1-2; D is ambiguous. V was clipped by 1 base and J by 5 bases, with 9 bases between them. Germline loops: CDR1 SGHNT, CDR2 YYREEE (reference sequence). This CDR3 has 13 residues.

This sequence joins TRBV7-3 and TRBJ1-1, with D hard to call. There are 17 residues in the CDR3. The V gene lost 0 bases and the J gene lost 0 bases, with 14 bases spanning the gap. The germline gives CDR1 SGHTA, CDR2 FQGTGA. CDR3 sequence reads: CASSLTGGSVMNTEAFF. DNA for the CDR3: TGTGCCAGCAGCTTAACAGGCGGCTCAGTCATGAACACTGAAGCTTTCTTT. Full variable domain (outside the CDR3, taken from reference TRBV7-3 and TRBJ1-1): GAGVSQTPSNKVTEKGKYVELRCDPISGHTALYWYRQSLGQGPEFLIYFQGTGAADDSGLPNDRFFAVRPEGSVSTLKIQRTERGDSAVYLCASSLTGGSVMNTEAFFGQGTRLTVV.

On this clone itself: At the DNA level, this CDR3 is encoded by other sequences in the same sample as well. This chain connects TRBV28 to TRBJ1-3, with TRBD1 as a possible D gene (5 bases). The germline V gene encodes CDR1 MDHEN and CDR2 SYDVKM. This CDR3 spans 16 amino acids. Trimming took 2 bases from V and 0 from J, leaving 11 bases between them. CDR3 in DNA: TGTGCCAGCAGTTTAAGCGGGGGAGTCTCTGGAAACACCATATATTTT. Protein product: CASSLSGGVSGNTIYF.

The chain is built from TRBV9 and TRBJ2-7, with D possibly matching TRBD1 (7 bases). Per the germline V gene, CDR1 is SGDLS and CDR2 is YYNGEE. CDR3 length: 14 amino acids. Trimming took off 3 bases at V and 5 bases at J, with 15 bases between the two ends. This chain's CDR3 is CASSAGGQPHEQYF. The CDR3 DNA sequence: TGTGCCAGCAGCGCCGGGGGACAGCCCCACGAGCAGTACTTC.